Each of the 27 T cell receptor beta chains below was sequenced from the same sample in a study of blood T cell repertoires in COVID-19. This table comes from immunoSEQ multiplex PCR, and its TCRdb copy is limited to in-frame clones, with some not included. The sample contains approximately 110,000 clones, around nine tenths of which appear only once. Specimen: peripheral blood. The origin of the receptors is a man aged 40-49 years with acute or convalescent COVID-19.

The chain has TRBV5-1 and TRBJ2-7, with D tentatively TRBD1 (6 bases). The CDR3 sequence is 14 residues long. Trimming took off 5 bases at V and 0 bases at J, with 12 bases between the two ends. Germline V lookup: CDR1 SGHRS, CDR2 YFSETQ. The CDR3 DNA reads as TGCGCCAGCAGGCAACGGGACACCTCCTACGAGCAGTACTTC. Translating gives CASRQRDTSYEQYF.

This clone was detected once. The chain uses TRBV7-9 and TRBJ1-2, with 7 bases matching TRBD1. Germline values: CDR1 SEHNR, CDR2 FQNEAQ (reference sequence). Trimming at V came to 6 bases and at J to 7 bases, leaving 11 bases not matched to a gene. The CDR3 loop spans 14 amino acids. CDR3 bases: TGTGCCAGCAGTTCACCCCAGGGGGTCGGTGGCTACACCTTC. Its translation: CASSSPQGVGGYTF.

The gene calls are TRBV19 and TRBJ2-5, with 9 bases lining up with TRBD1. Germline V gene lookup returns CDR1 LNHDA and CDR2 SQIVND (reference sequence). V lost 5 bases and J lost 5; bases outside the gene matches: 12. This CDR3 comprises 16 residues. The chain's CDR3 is CASSPNRDRVSETQYF. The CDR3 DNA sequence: TGTGCCAGTAGTCCAAACCGGGACAGGGTTTCGGAGACCCAGTACTTC. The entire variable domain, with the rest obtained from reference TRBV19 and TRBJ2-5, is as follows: DGGITQSPKYLFRKEGQNVTLSCEQNLNHDAMYWYRQDPGQGLRLIYYSQIVNDFQKGDIAEGYSVSREKKESFPLTVTSAQKNPTAFYLCASSPNRDRVSETQYFGPGTRLLVL.

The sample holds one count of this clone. For the CDR3, the DNA is TGTGCCAGCAGCCGAGAGACAGGGGCGATCGGAGATTCCTACGAGCAGTACTTC. This translates into CASSRETGAIGDSYEQYF. This chain uses TRBV14 with TRBJ2-7; TRBD1 matches at 8 bases. The CDR3 is 18 residues long. The V and J ends lost 4 bases and 1 base, in that order; junction bases with no gene match: 15. Germline CDR1 SGHDN, CDR2 FVKESK.

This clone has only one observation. In DNA form, the CDR3 reads TGTGCCAGCAGCAAACCACTCCACCAGCCCCAGCATTTT. Translated: CASSKPLHQPQHF. The chain is built from TRBV21-1 and TRBJ1-5. TRBV21-1 represents a pseudogene. This CDR3 contains 13 residues.

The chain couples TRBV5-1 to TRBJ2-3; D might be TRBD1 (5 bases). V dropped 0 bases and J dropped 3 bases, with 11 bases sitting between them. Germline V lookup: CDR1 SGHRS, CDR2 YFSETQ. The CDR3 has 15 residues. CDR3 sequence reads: CASSLASRGTDTQYF. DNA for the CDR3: TGCGCCAGCAGCTTGGCGTCAAGGGGTACAGATACGCAGTATTTT.

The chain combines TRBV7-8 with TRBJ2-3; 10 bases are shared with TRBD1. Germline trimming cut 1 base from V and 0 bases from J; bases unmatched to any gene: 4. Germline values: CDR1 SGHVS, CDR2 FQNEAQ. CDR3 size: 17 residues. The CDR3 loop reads CASSLVRTGGSTDTQYF. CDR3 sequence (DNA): TGTGCCAGCAGCTTAGTACGGACAGGGGGAAGCACAGATACGCAGTATTTT.

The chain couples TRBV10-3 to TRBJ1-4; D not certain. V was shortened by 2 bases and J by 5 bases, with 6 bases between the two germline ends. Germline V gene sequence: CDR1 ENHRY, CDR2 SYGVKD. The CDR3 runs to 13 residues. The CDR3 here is CAISERQNEKLFF. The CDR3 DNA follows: TGTGCCATCAGTGAGCGACAAAATGAAAAACTGTTTTTT.

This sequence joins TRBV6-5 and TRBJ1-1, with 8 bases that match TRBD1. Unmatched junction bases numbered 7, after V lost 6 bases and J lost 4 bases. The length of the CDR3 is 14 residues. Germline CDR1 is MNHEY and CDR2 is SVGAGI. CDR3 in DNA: TGTGCCAGCAGAGGGGACAGGCGGGGCACTGAAGCTTTCTTT. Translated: CASRGDRRGTEAFF.

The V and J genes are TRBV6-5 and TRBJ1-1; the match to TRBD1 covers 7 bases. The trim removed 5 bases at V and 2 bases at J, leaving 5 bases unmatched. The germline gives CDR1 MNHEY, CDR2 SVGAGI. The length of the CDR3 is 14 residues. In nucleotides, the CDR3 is TGTGCCAGCAGTCCGACAGGGATCAACACTGAAGCTTTCTTT. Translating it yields CASSPTGINTEAFF.

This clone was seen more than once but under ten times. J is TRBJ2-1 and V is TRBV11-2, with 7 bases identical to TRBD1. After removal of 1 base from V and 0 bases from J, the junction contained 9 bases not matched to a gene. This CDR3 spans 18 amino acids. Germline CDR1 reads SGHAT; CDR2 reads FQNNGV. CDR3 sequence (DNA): TGTGCCAGCAGCTTAGTCCGGGACAGCCGCAGCTCCTACAATGAGCAGTTCTTC. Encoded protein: CASSLVRDSRSSYNEQFF.

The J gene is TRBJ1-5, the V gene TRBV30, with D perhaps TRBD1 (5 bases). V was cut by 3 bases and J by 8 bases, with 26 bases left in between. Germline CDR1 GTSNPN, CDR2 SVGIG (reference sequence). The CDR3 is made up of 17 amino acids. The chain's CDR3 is CAWSQSWTRREEEPQHF. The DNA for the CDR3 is TGTGCCTGGAGCCAGTCTTGGACACGGAGAGAAGAAGAGCCCCAGCATTTT.

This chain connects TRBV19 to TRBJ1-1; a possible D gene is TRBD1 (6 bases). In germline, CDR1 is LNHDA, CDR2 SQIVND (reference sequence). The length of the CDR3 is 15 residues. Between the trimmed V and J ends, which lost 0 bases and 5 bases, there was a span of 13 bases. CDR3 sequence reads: CASSIEGHWGTEAFF. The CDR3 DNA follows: TGTGCCAGTAGTATAGAGGGACATTGGGGAACTGAAGCTTTCTTT.

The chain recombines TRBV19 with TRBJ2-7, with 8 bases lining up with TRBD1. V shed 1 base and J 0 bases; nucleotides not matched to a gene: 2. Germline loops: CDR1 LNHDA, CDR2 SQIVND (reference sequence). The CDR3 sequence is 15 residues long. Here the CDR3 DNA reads TGTGCCAGTAGTATAGGGACAGGGAGCTCCTACGAGCAGTACTTC. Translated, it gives CASSIGTGSSYEQYF.

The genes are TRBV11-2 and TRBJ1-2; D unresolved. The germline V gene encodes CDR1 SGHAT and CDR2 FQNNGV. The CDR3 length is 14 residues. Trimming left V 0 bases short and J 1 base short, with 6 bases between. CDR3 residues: CASSLDPVNYGYTF. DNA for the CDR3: TGTGCCAGCAGCTTAGACCCTGTTAACTATGGCTACACCTTC.

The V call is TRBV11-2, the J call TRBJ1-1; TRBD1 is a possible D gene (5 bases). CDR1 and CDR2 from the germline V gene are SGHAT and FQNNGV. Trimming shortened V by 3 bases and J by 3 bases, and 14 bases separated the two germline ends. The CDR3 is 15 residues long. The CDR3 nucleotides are TGTGCCAGCAGCTTTCGCGGGACCGGCGACACTGAAGCTTTCTTT. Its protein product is CASSFRGTGDTEAFF.

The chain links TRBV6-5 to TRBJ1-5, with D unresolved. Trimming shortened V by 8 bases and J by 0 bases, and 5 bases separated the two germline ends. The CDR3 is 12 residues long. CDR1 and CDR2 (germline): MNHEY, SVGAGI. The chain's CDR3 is CASLDSNQPQHF. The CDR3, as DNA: TGTGCCAGCCTAGATAGCAATCAGCCCCAGCATTTT.

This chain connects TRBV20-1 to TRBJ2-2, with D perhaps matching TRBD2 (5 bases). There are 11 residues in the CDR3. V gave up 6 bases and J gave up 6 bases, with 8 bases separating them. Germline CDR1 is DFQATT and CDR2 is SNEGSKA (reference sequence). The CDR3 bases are TGCAGTGCCCAGCGGCCCGGGGAGCTGTTTTTT. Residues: CSAQRPGELFF.

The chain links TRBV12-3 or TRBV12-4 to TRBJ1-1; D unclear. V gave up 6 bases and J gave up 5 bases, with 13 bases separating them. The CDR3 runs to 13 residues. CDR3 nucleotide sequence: TGTGCCAGCAGCCGCGCCCGCGGGACTGAAGCTTTCTTT. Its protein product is CASSRARGTEAFF.

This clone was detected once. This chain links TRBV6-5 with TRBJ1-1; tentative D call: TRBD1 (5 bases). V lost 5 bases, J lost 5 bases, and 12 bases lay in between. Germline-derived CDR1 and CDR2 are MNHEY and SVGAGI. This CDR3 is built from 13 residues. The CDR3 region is CASSPAGRTEAFF. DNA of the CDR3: TGTGCCAGCAGTCCCGCGGGGCGGACTGAAGCTTTCTTT.

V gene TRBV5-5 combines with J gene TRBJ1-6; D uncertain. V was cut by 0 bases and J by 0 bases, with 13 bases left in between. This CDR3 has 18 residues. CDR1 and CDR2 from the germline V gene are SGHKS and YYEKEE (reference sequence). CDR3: CASSLEVQLSSYNSPLHF. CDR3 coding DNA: TGTGCCAGCAGCTTGGAAGTTCAACTGAGCTCCTATAATTCACCCCTCCACTTT.

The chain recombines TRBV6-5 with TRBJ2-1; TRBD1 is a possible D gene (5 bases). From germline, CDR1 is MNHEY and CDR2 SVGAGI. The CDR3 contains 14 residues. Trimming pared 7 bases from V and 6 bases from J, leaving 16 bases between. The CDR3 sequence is CASKQGRLSNEQFF. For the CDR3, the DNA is TGTGCCAGCAAGCAGGGAAGACTGAGCAATGAGCAGTTCTTC.

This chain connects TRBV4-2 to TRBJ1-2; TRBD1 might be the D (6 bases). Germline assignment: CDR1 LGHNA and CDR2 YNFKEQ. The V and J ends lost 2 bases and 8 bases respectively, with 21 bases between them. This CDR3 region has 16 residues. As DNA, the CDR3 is TGTGCCAGCAGCCAACCCCGAGGGACAAAATCGACCGGCTACACCTTC. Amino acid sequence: CASSQPRGTKSTGYTF.

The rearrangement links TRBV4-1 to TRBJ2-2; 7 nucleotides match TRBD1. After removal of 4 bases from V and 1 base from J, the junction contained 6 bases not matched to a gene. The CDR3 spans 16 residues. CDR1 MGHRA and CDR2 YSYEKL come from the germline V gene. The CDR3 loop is CASSPLGTENTGELFF. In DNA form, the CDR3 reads TGCGCCAGCAGCCCTCTGGGGACAGAGAACACCGGGGAGCTGTTTTTT.

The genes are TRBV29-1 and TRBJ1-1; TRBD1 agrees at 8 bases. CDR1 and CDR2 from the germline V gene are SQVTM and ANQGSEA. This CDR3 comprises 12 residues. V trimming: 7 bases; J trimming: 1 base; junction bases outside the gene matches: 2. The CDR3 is CSGDRGNTEAFF. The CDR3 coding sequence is TGCAGCGGAGACAGGGGGAACACTGAAGCTTTCTTT.

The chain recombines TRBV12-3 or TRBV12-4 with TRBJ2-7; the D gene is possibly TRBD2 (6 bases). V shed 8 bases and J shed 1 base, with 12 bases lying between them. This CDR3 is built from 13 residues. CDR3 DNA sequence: TGTGCCAGCTCCCTGGGGGGTTCCTACGAGCAGTACTTC. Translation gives CASSLGGSYEQYF.

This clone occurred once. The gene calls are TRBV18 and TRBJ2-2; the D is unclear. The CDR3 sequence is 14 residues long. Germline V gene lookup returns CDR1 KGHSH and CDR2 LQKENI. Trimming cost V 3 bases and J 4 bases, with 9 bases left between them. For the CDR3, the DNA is TGTGCCAGCTCACCTAGCCTGGGCACCGGGGAGCTGTTTTTT. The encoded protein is CASSPSLGTGELFF.